This T cell receptor beta chain was sequenced in a study of metastatic and nonmetastatic thyroid tumors. Study overall: Repertoire comparisons spanned blood and tumor or nodule tissue from malignant and benign thyroid patients.

This clone was seen a handful of times. What it binds is not known. Until they underwent thyroid surgery, no patient had received any treatment. V lost 4 bases, J lost 7 bases, and 2 bases stayed unmatched. Germline V gene data show CDR1 as LGHDT and CDR2 as YNNKEL (reference sequence). The CDR3 is made up of 12 amino acids. The authors' processing: The distant-metastasis classifier for papillary thyroid cancer was built from CDR3 differences across clinicopathological groups. MiXCR was used by TCRdb to re-call the PCR reads. TCRdb assigned the V and J calls; the authors' analysis was not used. This sample carries approximately 15,000 clones, roughly 3.5% of them seen once, and the ten largest clones take around a quarter. General observations from the study: For both blood and tumor, malignant thyroid tumors reportedly showed significantly higher TCR beta diversity than benign nodules did.

The source of this sequence is a female donor with papillary thyroid cancer or a benign thyroid nodule (not recorded which). Some clones in this sample may be carry-over from other donors' samples. The rearrangement joins TRBV3-1 to TRBJ1-2, with TRBD1 matching 8 bases. Sequenced sample: tumor tissue. This chain's CDR3 is CASSPTGGGYTF. CDR3 nucleotide sequence: TGTGCCAGCAGCCCAACAGGGGGTGGCTACACCTTC.